What follows are 3 T cell receptor beta chains derived from one specimen sequenced in a study of T cells after yellow fever vaccination (dated by TCRdb to the late 2010s). Reading the label with the study, this specimen's treatment or condition is: live attenuated yellow fever vaccine strain. Library construction relied on 5' RACE. The sequencer listed for this sample is Illumina HiSeq 2500. The public reads were run again by TCRdb, first through fastp at Q25 and then through MiXCR, and only productive beta chains were kept. Each CDR3 protein appears once, grouped with its most common genes and DNA. In all, the sample holds some 600,000 distinct CDR3 sequences, and roughly a sixth of those were seen once. Together, the top ten hold around a sixth of the sample. The material sequenced was PBMCs, taken less than 6 days after the first yellow fever vaccination. These receptors were collected from a man between 18 and 29 years old who received the YFV17D yellow fever vaccine.

This clonotype was found many times. V gene TRBV7-2 combines with J gene TRBJ2-2, with D unclear. The CDR3 sequence is 15 residues long. CDR1 is SGHTA, CDR2 FQGNSA, per germline. Trimming pared 0 bases from V and 7 bases from J, leaving 12 bases between. The CDR3 DNA sequence: TGTGCCAGCAGCTTAGCGGCCAGCGAAGGCGGGGAGCTGTTTTTT. It encodes CASSLAASEGGELFF.

This clonotype was seen a handful of times. V usage is TRBV29-1 and J usage is TRBJ1-2; D is undetermined. V lost 3 bases, J lost 3 bases, and 14 bases lay in between. From germline, CDR1 is SQVTM and CDR2 ANQGSEA. There are 14 residues in the CDR3. CDR3 nucleotides: TGCAGCGTTGATATAGGCGTCGGCGACTATGGCTACACCTTC. It is translated as CSVDIGVGDYGYTF.

Written as DNA, the CDR3 is TGTGCCAGCAGTTACCGCGGGGAGGACTACGAGCAGTACTTC. Translation: CASSYRGEDYEQYF. This chain joins TRBV6-2 or TRBV6-3 and TRBJ2-7; weak D call: TRBD2 (6 bases). The V end lost 2 bases, the J end lost 3 bases, and 11 bases lay between the germline ends. Germline V lookup: CDR1 MNHEY, CDR2 SVGEGT. The CDR3 spans 14 residues.